This T cell receptor (beta chain) is drawn from a study of vaccination and CD4 T cells after COVID-19. Study overall: In the convalescent cohort, there were six males and four females, two of them Hispanic.

The treatment was: roughly ten-day PBMC culture with coronavirus spike peptide pools or control peptides (ViraFEST assay). Positive PCR tests came between March and December 2020, ahead of the US Alpha, Beta and Delta variants. Half the medium was replaced with fresh IL-2 medium on days 3 and 7. The assay that was used to sequence DNA from cultured CD4+ T cells was the Oncomine TCR Beta short-read assay. Each CDR3 protein gets one entry after TCRdb re-called the PCR reads with MiXCR. Among 8,500 to 13,000 distinct CDR3 sequences listed, under 60% were seen once. In this sample, this clonotype turned up a few times. What it binds is unknown. V lost 8 bases and J lost 6; bases outside the gene matches: 12. The CDR3 is 14 residues long.

This TCR was sampled from a human donor who had recovered from COVID-19. The sequenced sample consisted of CD4+ T cells from blood, cultured in vitro. The V and J genes are TRBV12-3 or TRBV12-4 and TRBJ1-1; 7 bases map to TRBD1. CDR3 loop: CASCQDRDSAEAFF. The DNA for the CDR3 is TGTGCCAGCTGCCAAGATCGGGACAGCGCTGAAGCTTTCTTT.